This entry lists 11 T cell receptor beta chains sequenced from one sample in a study of shared clonotypes between healthy human individuals. The data were produced by immunoSEQ multiplex PCR, yet TCRdb's version contains in-frame clones alone and is incomplete. The top ten clones hold over 1.5% of a sample with hundreds of thousands of clones, 74% of them seen once. Sequenced sample: memory CD4+ T cells sorted from blood. The subset was: CD45RA-negative fraction. The receptors derive from a woman aged 30 to 39 in good health.

The rearrangement links TRBV18 to TRBJ1-3; weak D call: TRBD1 (6 bases). V was trimmed by 5 bases and J by 4 bases, leaving 12 bases between them. Germline V gene data show CDR1 as KGHSH and CDR2 as LQKENI. This CDR3 has 14 residues. The CDR3 is CASSFPGEGNTIYF. The CDR3 DNA follows: TGTGCCAGCTCATTCCCAGGGGAAGGAAACACCATATATTTT.

This clone was counted at least ten times. Other nucleotide sequences from this sample produce the same CDR3. The V gene is TRBV5-5, the J gene TRBJ1-2; weak D call: TRBD1 (5 bases). V shed 2 bases and J shed 2 bases, with 7 bases lying between them. Germline CDR1 reads SGHKS; CDR2 reads YYEKEE (reference sequence). The length of the CDR3 is 13 residues. The CDR3 DNA reads TGTGCCAGCAGCTTTGGGGACAACTATGGCTACACCTTC. It encodes CASSFGDNYGYTF.

J is TRBJ2-3 and V is TRBV18; 11 bases are a match to TRBD2. There are 18 residues in the CDR3. The V gene end was trimmed by 1 base and the J gene end by 4 bases; junction bases not matched to a gene: 10. Per the germline V gene, CDR1 is KGHSH and CDR2 is LQKENI. The CDR3, as DNA: TGTGCCAGCTCACCACAGCAAGGACTAGCGGGTATTTCAGATACGCAGTATTTT. Amino acid sequence: CASSPQQGLAGISDTQYF. The full variable domain, rest sourced from reference TRBV18 and TRBJ2-3, is NAGVMQNPRHLVRRRGQEARLRCSPMKGHSHVYWYRQLPEEGLKFMVYLQKENIIDESGMPKERFSAEFPKEGPSILRIQQVVRGDSAAYFCASSPQQGLAGISDTQYFGPGTRLTVL.

Turning to this clone: Compared with germline, one end of the junction differs, possibly owing to a read error. This chain links TRBV11-1 with TRBJ2-7; TRBD2 is a possible D gene (7 bases). Germline-derived CDR1 and CDR2 are SGHAT and FQDESV (reference sequence). CDR3 size: 13 residues. The CDR3 sequence is CASSSQRDTSPVF. The CDR3 DNA follows: TGTGCCAGCAGCTCGCAGCGGGACACCTCTCCTGTATTC.

This clone was seen more than once but under ten times. The genes are TRBV2 and TRBJ2-1, with 8 positions matching TRBD2. The CDR3 extends over 15 amino acids. The V and J ends lost 7 bases and 7 bases, in that order; junction bases with no gene match: 12. Germline CDR1 reads SNHLY; CDR2 reads FYNNEI. The CDR3 is CASKVAGGRVNEQFF. The CDR3 coding sequence is TGTGCCAGCAAAGTTGCGGGAGGCCGGGTAAATGAGCAGTTCTTC.

With respect to this clone: The sample has other DNA sequences that encode this CDR3 too. The chain couples TRBV28 to TRBJ2-3; no reliable D call. With 4 bases removed from V and 2 bases from J, the gap between germline ends came to 7 bases. The CDR3 sequence is 13 residues long. CDR1 is MDHEN and CDR2 is SYDVKM in the germline V gene. DNA of the CDR3: TGTGCCAGCAGTTCGTCCTCCACAGATACGCAGTATTTT. Its protein is CASSSSSTDTQYF.

Notes on this clone: The sample holds other DNA sequences that translate to the same CDR3. The rearrangement links TRBV28 to TRBJ2-5; TRBD2 aligns across 7 bases. The length of the CDR3 is 15 residues. V was pared by 2 bases and J by 5 bases, with 8 bases of the junction left unmatched. Germline V gene data show CDR1 as MDHEN and CDR2 as SYDVKM. DNA of the CDR3: TGTGCCAGCAGTTTAGGGGCGGGAGTGGGGGAGACCCAGTACTTC. It yields the protein CASSLGAGVGETQYF.

This clone was seen a handful of times. CDR3 sequence: CASKRDPSHEQYF. The DNA for the CDR3 is TGTGCCAGCAAGAGGGATCCGAGCCACGAGCAGTACTTC. The chain couples TRBV2 to TRBJ2-7; tentative D call: TRBD2 (5 bases). CDR3 length equals 13 residues. Trimming cost V 7 bases and J 5 bases, with 15 bases left between them. The germline V gene has CDR1 SNHLY and CDR2 FYNNEI.

DNA for the CDR3: TGCGCCAGCAGCATCGAGTTACGTGATTACACCTTC. As protein: CASSIELRDYTF. This rearrangement joins TRBV5-1 to TRBJ1-2; D gene uncertain. The length of the CDR3 is 12 residues. The V and J ends lost 4 bases and 11 bases respectively, with 15 bases between them. Germline V gene lookup returns CDR1 SGHRS and CDR2 YFSETQ.

This clone occurred once. The genes are TRBV25-1 and TRBJ1-2, with 8 bases identical to TRBD1. The CDR3 loop spans 16 amino acids. Trimming at V came to 6 bases and at J to 4 bases, leaving 13 bases not matched to a gene. Germline values: CDR1 MGHDK, CDR2 SYGVNS. CDR3 protein: CASSSPPGGPFYGYTF. CDR3 in DNA: TGTGCCAGCAGCTCCCCCCCAGGGGGCCCTTTCTATGGCTACACCTTC.

The sample holds one count of this clone. The chain carries TRBV7-6 and TRBJ2-5; 8 bases match TRBD1. This CDR3 region has 16 residues. Germline V lookup: CDR1 SGHVS, CDR2 FNYEAQ. V lost 3 bases, J lost 0 bases, and 6 bases stayed unmatched. This CDR3 is CASSFGTGQYQETQYF. The DNA for the CDR3 is TGTGCCAGCAGCTTCGGGACAGGACAGTACCAAGAGACCCAGTACTTC. Together with reference TRBV7-6 and TRBJ2-5, the CDR3 gives the full variable domain: GAGVSQSPRYKVTKRGQDVALRCDPISGHVSLYWYRQALGQGPEFLTYFNYEAQQDKSGLPNDRFSAERPEGSISTLTIQRTEQRDSAMYRCASSFGTGQYQETQYFGPGTRLLVL.